This paragraph reports one TCR beta chain. This sample was included in a study of T cell responses to AZD1222 COVID-19 vaccine. Libraries were prepared by immunoSEQ multiplex PCR; TCRdb keeps only in-frame clonotypes and omits some of them. Among some 140,000 clones listed, approximately 88% were seen once. V was pared by 4 bases and J by 4 bases, with 9 bases of the junction left unmatched. The CDR3 consists of 16 residues. The source is an adult in good health. V gene TRBV5-3 combines with J gene TRBJ1-3, with TRBD1 identical over 9 bases. TRBV5-3 counts as an open reading frame of uncertain function. Specimen: peripheral blood, collected on day 0 of AZD1222 vaccination. The CDR3 sequence: CARSKDRGTLGNTIYF. The CDR3 DNA follows: TGTGCCAGAAGCAAGGACAGGGGTACGTTAGGAAACACCATATATTTT.